This entry lists 19 T cell receptor beta chains sequenced from one sample in a study of T cells in Graves' hyperthyroidism and ophthalmopathy. It was RNA transcripts that yielded the amplified TCR beta CDR3 regions. First-round RT-PCR targeting the TCR CDR3 was performed with the HTBI primer set. TCRdb processed the multiplex PCR reads anew with MiXCR; each CDR3 protein has one entry. The sample yields fewer than 600,000 distinct CDR3 sequences, around 15% seen once. The sequencing input was blood. These receptors came from a woman aged 40-49 years with Graves' hyperthyroidism.

The table lists this clonotype with many counts. The chain has TRBV12-3 or TRBV12-4 and TRBJ2-1; TRBD2 aligns across 13 bases. The ends lost 0 bases at V and 2 bases at J; junction bases unmatched: 10. CDR3 size: 20 residues. The CDR3 bases are TGTGCCAGCAGTTTAGCGATTACGGGACTAGCGGGATCTACCTACAATGAGCAGTTCTTC. It translates to CASSLAITGLAGSTYNEQFF.

The V and J genes are TRBV12-3 or TRBV12-4 and TRBJ2-1, with D perhaps TRBD1 (5 bases). V lost 6 bases to trimming and J lost 9 bases, with 15 bases between them. This CDR3 contains 13 residues. This CDR3 reads CASRIREAGEQFF. The CDR3 coding sequence is TGTGCCAGCAGGATCAGGGAAGCCGGTGAGCAGTTCTTC.

There are many counts of this clonotype. The chain is built from TRBV5-1 and TRBJ2-2, with 7 bases identical to TRBD2. Germline V lookup: CDR1 SGHRS, CDR2 YFSETQ. Trimming at V came to 7 bases and at J to 2 bases, leaving 8 bases not matched to a gene. The CDR3 extends over 15 amino acids. In DNA, the CDR3 is TGCGCCAGCGCCCAGACTAGCCCTAACACCGGGGAGCTGTTTTTT. It is translated as CASAQTSPNTGELFF. Full variable domain (remainder filled in from reference TRBV5-1 and TRBJ2-2): KAGVTQTPRYLIKTRGQQVTLSCSPISGHRSVSWYQQTPGQGLQFLFEYFSETQRNKGNFPGRFSGRQFSNSRSEMNVSTLELGDSALYLCASAQTSPNTGELFFGEGSRLTVL.

This chain links TRBV24-1 with TRBJ1-5; TRBD1 is a possible D gene (6 bases). Trimming left V 2 bases short and J 0 bases short, with 19 bases between. The germline V gene encodes CDR1 KGHDR and CDR2 SFDVKD. The CDR3 runs 19 residues. Here the CDR3 reads CATSDSSGEQAYSNQPQHF. The CDR3 DNA reads as TGTGCCACCAGTGATTCTTCAGGGGAGCAGGCTTATAGCAATCAGCCCCAGCATTTT.

In its sample, this clonotype was seen many times. The chain combines TRBV15 with TRBJ2-1; TRBD1 agrees at 11 bases. The CDR3 has 17 residues. The V and J ends lost 0 bases and 4 bases, in that order; junction bases with no gene match: 5. CDR1 and CDR2 (germline): LNHNV, YYDKDF (reference sequence). This chain's CDR3 is CATSRDLGTGGYNEQFF. The CDR3 nucleotides read TGTGCCACCAGCAGAGATCTCGGGACAGGGGGGTACAATGAGCAGTTCTTC.

The table lists this clonotype with many counts. This chain uses TRBV5-4 with TRBJ2-5; 7 nucleotides match TRBD1. Germline values: CDR1 SGHNT, CDR2 YYREEE (reference sequence). V lost 0 bases, J lost 3 bases, and 5 bases stayed unmatched. The CDR3 loop spans 15 amino acids. CDR3 nucleotides: TGTGCCAGCAGCTTGGATACCGGACAGGAAGAGACCCAGTACTTC. Translating it yields CASSLDTGQEETQYF.

This chain connects TRBV7-2 to TRBJ2-1; D is uncertain. The V gene's germline CDR1 is SGHTA and CDR2 FQGNSA. Trimming removed 6 bases at V and 6 bases at J, with 15 bases between. CDR3 length: 14 residues. The CDR3 here is CASSELRSGNEQFF. CDR3 nucleotides: TGTGCCAGCAGTGAATTAAGGAGTGGCAATGAGCAGTTCTTC.

With regard to this clonotype: A much larger clone differs by one base, so this may be a read error. The gene calls are TRBV20-1 and TRBJ1-6; 11 bases are a match to TRBD1. The CDR3 has 14 residues. Germline values: CDR1 DFQATT, CDR2 SNEGSKA (reference sequence). Trimming at V came to 3 bases and at J to 10 bases, leaving 5 bases not matched to a gene. CDR3 in DNA: TGCAGTGCTAGGGACGGGACAGGGGGATCACCCCTCCACTTT. Amino acid sequence: CSARDGTGGSPLHF.

This clonotype was detected many times. V and J are TRBV27 and TRBJ1-1; TRBD1 matches 7 bases. CDR3 length: 15 amino acids. V was clipped by 5 bases and J by 1 base; unmatched bases: 7. Per the germline V gene, CDR1 is MNHEY and CDR2 is SMNVEV (reference sequence). CDR3 DNA: TGTGCCAGCAGTCCACCGACAGGGAAGAACACTGAAGCTTTCTTT. Encoded protein: CASSPPTGKNTEAFF.

This chain connects TRBV3-1 to TRBJ2-1, with 11 bases lining up with TRBD2. The CDR3 has 17 amino acids. CDR1 is LGHDT and CDR2 is YNNKEL in the germline V gene (reference sequence). After removal of 3 bases from V and 4 bases from J, the junction contained 8 bases not matched to a gene. CDR3 sequence: CASSHGTRLAGYNEQFF. In DNA form, the CDR3 reads TGTGCCAGCAGCCATGGAACGAGACTAGCGGGGTACAATGAGCAGTTCTTC.

Comment on this clonotype: A read error is possible here, since a much larger clone lies one base away. The CDR3 end shows no conserved phenylalanine or tryptophan, and so a read error is likely. The chain links TRBV20-1 to TRBJ2-7, with D perhaps TRBD2 (5 bases). Germline V lookup: CDR1 DFQATT, CDR2 SNEGSKA (reference sequence). Trimming cost V 2 bases and J 0 bases, with 11 bases left between them. The CDR3 has 14 residues. The CDR3 here is CSARSLSGSYEQYL. The CDR3, as DNA: TGCAGTGCTAGAAGCCTGAGCGGCTCCTACGAGCAGTACCTC.

The table lists this clonotype with many counts. An end of the junction differs from the germline gene, which may be a read error. This chain connects TRBV5-1 to TRBJ2-3; D possibly corresponds to TRBD1 (5 bases). The CDR3 contains 13 residues. CDR1 SGHRS and CDR2 YFSETQ come from the germline V gene. CDR3 coding DNA: TGTGCCAGCAGCTTAGCAGGGACAGATACGCAGTATTTT. It specifies CASSLAGTDTQYF.

The J gene is TRBJ1-5, the V gene TRBV6-2 or TRBV6-3, with a tentative D call TRBD1 (6 bases). Trimming removed 6 bases at V and 5 bases at J, with 11 bases between. Germline V gene sequence: CDR1 MNHEY, CDR2 SVGEGT. The length of the CDR3 is 13 residues. The CDR3 reads CASREDSHQPQHF. DNA for the CDR3: TGTGCCAGCAGGGAGGACAGTCATCAGCCCCAGCATTTT.

DNA for the CDR3: TGCAGCGTTTCCCGGACAGGGGGCACTGAAGCTTTCTTT. It yields the protein CSVSRTGGTEAFF. V usage is TRBV29-1 and J usage is TRBJ1-1; TRBD1 matches at 10 bases. Germline CDR1 is SQVTM and CDR2 is ANQGSEA. V trimming: 5 bases; J trimming: 4 bases; junction bases outside the gene matches: 4. The CDR3 length is 13 residues.

This clonotype was seen a few times. The chain uses TRBV28 and TRBJ1-1; the D is unclear. V was trimmed by 8 bases and J by 6 bases, leaving 10 bases between them. Germline V lookup: CDR1 MDHEN, CDR2 SYDVKM. CDR3 length equals 11 residues. CDR3 bases: TGTGCCAGCCTGAGCGGTCCTGAAGCTTTCTTT. Amino acids: CASLSGPEAFF.

In this sample, this clonotype turned up many times. V and J are TRBV11-1 and TRBJ2-7; a weak D match, TRBD2 (8 bases). Germline assignment: CDR1 SGHAT and CDR2 FQDESV (reference sequence). V lost 5 bases and J lost 4, with 18 bases in between. The CDR3 length is 15 residues. The CDR3 is CASSPREGARYEQYF. CDR3 bases: TGTGCCAGCAGCCCACGGGAGGGGGCGCGATACGAGCAGTACTTC.

This clonotype was counted many times. The rearrangement uses TRBV7-9 and TRBJ1-2; no clear D gene. The CDR3 totals 11 residues. The germline V gene has CDR1 SEHNR and CDR2 FQNEAQ (reference sequence). V was shortened by 5 bases and J by 8 bases, with 9 bases between the two germline ends. The CDR3 DNA sequence: TGTGCCAGCAGCATATCGGAAGGCTACACCTTC. This sequence encodes CASSISEGYTF.

In its sample, this clonotype was seen many times. The chain employs TRBV6-5 and TRBJ2-7; D ambiguous. Trimming took 0 bases from V and 2 from J, leaving 5 bases between them. Looked up from germline, CDR1 is MNHEY and CDR2 is SVGAGI. CDR3 length: 13 residues. CDR3 in amino acids: CASSYSRTYEQYF. The CDR3 DNA reads as TGTGCCAGCAGTTACTCTAGGACCTACGAGCAGTACTTC.

This clonotype was counted ten times or more. The CDR3 loop reads CASSLQGSSGNTIYF. In DNA, the CDR3 is TGTGCCAGCAGCTTACAGGGAAGCTCTGGAAACACCATATATTTT. The J gene is TRBJ1-3, the V gene TRBV11-2, with TRBD1 as a possible D gene (5 bases). The CDR3 is 15 residues long. With 2 bases removed from V and 0 bases from J, the gap between germline ends came to 8 bases. Germline CDR1 reads SGHAT; CDR2 reads FQNNGV.